The subject of this entry is one T cell receptor (beta chain). Its binding antigen is unknown. No base quality values were provided; no much bigger clone lies one nucleotide off. The CDR3 regions of human TCRbeta chains were analyzed by immunosequencing. For the original study's pipeline: TCRs in the repertoires were compared against a reference library of SARS-CoV-2-specific TCRs that had been generated with the MIRA antigen-specificity platform. Breadth was defined as the fraction of unique TCRs that were SARS-CoV-2-associated. Depth was defined as the fraction of total T cells that were SARS-CoV-2-associated. Using the MIRA data, each spike-specific TCR was mapped to the spike region that the TCR reacts to and placed in a CD4 or CD8 class. Log10-transformed breadth and depth values were compared by one-way ANOVA with Sidak's multiple comparisons tests. The table was pulled from immuneACCESS by TCRdb, which kept in-frame rearrangements only. Such tables lose some clones; where checked, under half of the loss comes from unresolved V genes, and the rest has no known cause. That table furnishes V, J and clone size, whereas the DNA furnished D and trimming. For this sample there are more than 150,000 clones; 90% appear just once. The ten largest clones add up to less than 1.6% of the sample.

The entry originates in a study of T cell responses to AZD1222 COVID-19 vaccine (dated by TCRdb to the early 2020s). Study-wide context: A total of just over 230 trial participants underwent TCR sequencing, of whom 207 received two doses of AZD1222 and about 25 received two doses of the MenACWY control vaccine. Trial participants were enrolled by age into subgroups of 18-55, 56-69 and 70-plus years, and 148, 28 and 57 TCR-sequenced participants, respectively, were included in these subgroups.

The time point label corresponds to: about 28 days (+/-7) after the second vaccine dose. AZD1222 recipients with second doses at about 4 weeks or about 12 weeks were pooled, because spike-specific TCR depth and breadth did not differ between schedules. Vaccinee samples came from UK trials COV001 and COV002, including a single-blind randomized controlled phase 2/3 trial of AZD1222 (ChAdOx1 nCoV-19) in healthy adults. For TCRbeta chain sequencing, PBMC samples from trial participants were taken at day 0 and at day 28 after the second dose. Here is what the overall study found, with its caveats: Only five to seven AZD1222 recipients were SARS-CoV-2 seropositive at baseline, limiting conclusions about previously exposed vaccinees. Participants were mostly white British and included more females than males, and it was suggested by the authors that clonal diversity may have been underestimated. The 56-69-year group was small, and its depth increase did not reach significance, likely because of low power. Nearly half of unique spike-specific TCRs reportedly recognized epitopes outside regions mutated in the B.1.351 and B.1.1.7 variants. Because no samples from the day 14 peak response were available, repertoires could be characterized only after the peak T cell response. After two AZD1222 doses, both the breadth and the depth of spike-specific TCRs were significantly higher than at day 0 and than in MenACWY recipients. The whole spike protein was spanned by vaccine-associated CD4 TCRs, and dominant responses were seen in regions 160-218 and 743-854.

From the cysteine through the phenylalanine, the CDR3 covers 15 amino acids. Here the CDR3 DNA is all that survives: 45 bases in frame from base 1. Trimming removed 2 bases from V and 0 bases from J, leaving 8 bases between the germline ends. CDR1 and CDR2 are drawn from the germline V gene: MGHDK, SYGVNS. The sequences come from peripheral blood, collected 28 days after the second AZD1222 dose. The chain joins TRBV25-1 to TRBJ1-3; the D gene assignment is ambiguous. This receptor was taken from an adult who received the AZD1222 COVID-19 vaccine. CDR3 region: CASSEVRSSGNTIYF. The nucleotides are TGTGCCAGCAGTGAAGTGCGGAGCTCTGGAAACACCATATATTTT.